The rows below give T cell receptor beta chains drawn from one sample of a study of STAT5B mutations in CD4+ large granular lymphocyte leukemia. Clones were read by immunoSEQ multiplex PCR, and TCRdb kept only the in-frame ones, dropping some. The repertoire holds over 35,000 clones, with roughly 76% as singletons. The material sequenced was CD4+ T cells from blood buffy coats. The receptors were sampled from a human donor in good health. CDR3s include the opening cysteine and the closing phenylalanine or tryptophan. Fields, in order: V gene, clone size, J gene, D gene, CDR3 protein, CDR3 DNA. D genes are given only for firm matches. Some rows have no size entry. The others give once, few or many, or a class for an expanded clone.

V: TRBV23-1; size: -; J: TRBJ2-7; D: -; CDR3: CASIEGHEQYF; DNA: TGCGCCAGCATAGAGGGCCACGAGCAGTACTTC
V: TRBV30; size: -; J: TRBJ2-1; D: TRBD2; CDR3: CAWSPGLAGGNEQFF; DNA: TGTGCCTGGAGTCCGGGACTAGCGGGAGGAAATGAGCAGTTCTTC
V: TRBV5-6; size: -; J: TRBJ1-5; D: -; CDR3: CASSLEPDQPQHF; DNA: TGTGCCAGCAGCTTGGAGCCGGATCAGCCCCAGCATTTT
V: TRBV9; size: -; J: TRBJ2-3; D: -; CDR3: CASSTSLARTDTQYF; DNA: TGTGCCAGCAGCACAAGCCTAGCTCGCACAGATACGCAGTATTTT
V: TRBV30; size: few; J: TRBJ1-6; D: -; CDR3: CAWREGNSPLHF; DNA: TGTGCCTGGAGGGAGGGCAATTCACCCCTCCACTTT
V: TRBV7-7; size: -; J: TRBJ2-3; D: TRBD1; CDR3: CASSPGAGTGNADTQYF; DNA: TGTGCCAGCAGCCCAGGGGCCGGGACAGGGAACGCAGATACGCAGTATTTT
V: TRBV10-3; size: -; J: TRBJ2-7; D: -; CDR3: CAISDRGWSYEQYF; DNA: TGTGCCATCAGTGACAGGGGATGGTCCTACGAGCAGTACTTC
V: TRBV10-3; size: -; J: TRBJ2-7; D: -; CDR3: CASGQRNYEQYF; DNA: TGTGCCTCTGGACAGCGTAACTACGAGCAGTACTTC
V: TRBV11-2; size: -; J: TRBJ1-4; D: -; CDR3: CASSASVEKLFF; DNA: TGTGCCAGCAGCGCGTCAGTTGAAAAACTGTTTTTT
V: TRBV19; size: -; J: TRBJ1-3; D: -; CDR3: CASRVPRGTIYF; DNA: TGTGCCAGTAGGGTTCCTCGCGGCACCATATATTTT
V: TRBV9; size: -; J: TRBJ1-4; D: -; CDR3: CASSVAVSTNEKLFF; DNA: TGTGCCAGCAGCGTAGCTGTATCAACTAATGAAAAACTGTTTTTT
V: TRBV7-9; size: -; J: TRBJ1-5; D: -; CDR3: CASSPGGDNQPQHF; DNA: TGTGCCAGCAGCCCGGGAGGGGACAATCAGCCCCAGCATTTT
V: TRBV27; size: -; J: TRBJ1-2; D: TRBD1; CDR3: CASSLLGQGGGYTF; DNA: TGTGCCAGCAGTTTATTGGGACAGGGAGGTGGCTACACCTTC
V: TRBV5-1; size: -; J: TRBJ2-7; D: TRBD2; CDR3: CASSLGLAGGEQYF; DNA: TGCGCCAGCAGCTTGGGGCTAGCGGGAGGCGAGCAGTACTTC
V: TRBV7-2; size: -; J: TRBJ2-7; D: TRBD1; CDR3: CASSLTGLEQYF; DNA: TGTGCCAGCAGCTTGACAGGGCTCGAGCAGTACTTC
V: TRBV7-2; size: -; J: TRBJ1-2; D: -; CDR3: CASSSVGGFYGYTF; DNA: TGTGCCAGCAGCTCAGTAGGCGGATTCTATGGCTACACCTTC
V: TRBV11-2; size: -; J: TRBJ2-7; D: TRBD2; CDR3: CASSLGGVAGSPYEQYF; DNA: TGTGCCAGCAGCTTAGGAGGGGTAGCGGGATCCCCCTACGAGCAGTACTTC
V: TRBV2; size: few; J: TRBJ2-7; D: -; CDR3: CASRGYEQYF; DNA: TGTGCCAGCAGGGGATACGAGCAGTACTTC
V: TRBV11-3; size: -; J: TRBJ2-7; D: -; CDR3: CASSQRGATEPYEQYF; DNA: TGTGCCAGCAGCCAACGCGGGGCTACGGAACCCTACGAGCAGTACTTC
V: TRBV4-3; size: -; J: TRBJ1-4; D: TRBD1; CDR3: CASSRERTGWGEKLFF; DNA: TGCGCCAGCAGCCGAGAACGGACAGGGTGGGGGGAAAAACTGTTTTTT
V: TRBV28; size: -; J: TRBJ1-1; D: -; CDR3: CASSSQGAKAFF; DNA: TGTGCCAGCAGTTCCCAAGGGGCGAAAGCTTTCTTT
V: TRBV4-1; size: -; J: TRBJ1-2; D: -; CDR3: CASSQTGEALFGYTF; DNA: TGCGCCAGCAGCCAAACCGGGGAGGCCCTTTTTGGCTACACCTTC
V: TRBV7-2; size: -; J: TRBJ1-1; D: -; CDR3: CASSSQALNTEAFF; DNA: TGTGCCAGCAGCTCGCAGGCCTTGAACACTGAAGCTTTCTTT
V: TRBV6-1; size: -; J: TRBJ2-7; D: TRBD1; CDR3: CASSEANRGLYEQYF; DNA: TGTGCCAGCAGTGAAGCGAACAGGGGGCTATACGAGCAGTACTTC
V: TRBV19; size: -; J: TRBJ1-2; D: TRBD1; CDR3: CASIGTGVRYGYTF; DNA: TGTGCCAGTATCGGGACAGGGGTTAGATATGGCTACACCTTC
V: TRBV5-8; size: -; J: TRBJ1-5; D: -; CDR3: CASSLFWDTSTYSNQPQHF; DNA: TGTGCCAGCAGCTTGTTCTGGGACACTAGTACTTATAGCAATCAGCCCCAGCATTTT
V: TRBV29-1; size: -; J: TRBJ2-5; D: -; CDR3: CSVVLLETQYF; DNA: TGCAGCGTCGTTCTCCTGGAGACCCAGTACTTC
V: TRBV7-9; size: few; J: TRBJ1-4; D: -; CDR3: CASSSWGTATNEKLFF; DNA: TGTGCCAGCAGCTCATGGGGTACTGCAACTAATGAAAAACTGTTTTTT
V: TRBV19; size: -; J: TRBJ1-5; D: -; CDR3: CASSIFGHSDQPQHF; DNA: TGTGCCAGTAGTATATTCGGACATTCAGATCAGCCCCAGCATTTT
V: TRBV4-3; size: few; J: TRBJ2-1; D: TRBD2; CDR3: CASSQETSGRTHEQFF; DNA: TGCGCCAGCAGCCAAGAGACTAGCGGGAGGACGCATGAGCAGTTCTTC
V: TRBV9; size: -; J: TRBJ2-1; D: TRBD2; CDR3: CASSALGAGGPNEQFF; DNA: TGTGCCAGCAGCGCCCTGGGAGCGGGAGGGCCCAATGAGCAGTTCTTC
V: TRBV5-1; size: once; J: TRBJ2-7; D: TRBD1; CDR3: CASSLGQGLIYEQYF; DNA: TGCGCCAGCAGCTTGGGACAGGGTCTTATTTACGAGCAGTACTTC
V: TRBV4-3; size: -; J: TRBJ2-7; D: -; CDR3: CASSQRADSYEQYF; DNA: TGCGCCAGCAGCCAAAGGGCGGACTCCTACGAGCAGTACTTC
V: TRBV5-1; size: -; J: TRBJ2-3; D: TRBD2; CDR3: CASSLPSGGLPSTDTQYF; DNA: TGCGCCAGCAGCCTTCCTAGCGGGGGGCTACCAAGCACAGATACGCAGTATTTT
V: TRBV7-3; size: -; J: TRBJ2-1; D: -; CDR3: CASSSDLNDNEQFF; DNA: TGTGCCAGCAGTTCCGATTTAAATGACAATGAGCAGTTCTTC
V: TRBV4-3; size: -; J: TRBJ2-3; D: -; CDR3: CASSQSLPPDTQYF; DNA: TGCGCCAGCAGCCAATCCCTTCCCCCGGATACGCAGTATTTT
V: TRBV5-4; size: -; J: TRBJ2-5; D: -; CDR3: CASSSTGKGETQYF; DNA: TGTGCCAGCAGCTCCACAGGGAAAGGAGAGACCCAGTACTTC
V: TRBV6-5; size: once; J: TRBJ2-5; D: -; CDR3: CASSLSGAGWETQYF; DNA: TGTGCCAGCAGTTTGTCAGGGGCGGGTTGGGAGACCCAGTACTTC
V: TRBV5-1; size: -; J: TRBJ1-2; D: TRBD1; CDR3: CASSSGQSLANYGYTF; DNA: TGCGCCAGCAGCTCGGGACAGTCTTTAGCTAACTATGGCTACACCTTC
V: TRBV5-1; size: -; J: TRBJ2-1; D: -; CDR3: CASRLADFYNEQFF; DNA: TGCGCCAGCAGGTTAGCGGACTTCTACAATGAGCAGTTCTTC
V: TRBV7-6; size: -; J: TRBJ2-1; D: TRBD2; CDR3: CASRRTSGRAGGEQFF; DNA: TGTGCCAGCAGGCGGACTAGCGGGAGGGCCGGGGGTGAGCAGTTCTTC
V: TRBV4-3; size: -; J: TRBJ2-7; D: -; CDR3: CASSQRIGVSYEQYF; DNA: TGCGCCAGCAGCCAAAGGATTGGGGTTTCCTACGAGCAGTACTTC
V: TRBV30; size: -; J: TRBJ2-7; D: -; CDR3: CAWSVPPQVYEQYF; DNA: TGTGCCTGGAGTGTCCCGCCCCAGGTATACGAGCAGTACTTC
V: TRBV18; size: -; J: TRBJ2-7; D: TRBD1; CDR3: CASSPRQGAYEQYF; DNA: TGTGCCAGCTCACCACGGCAGGGGGCTTACGAGCAGTACTTC
V: TRBV2; size: medium-sized; J: TRBJ1-2; D: TRBD1; CDR3: CASSGTTGGKGYTF; DNA: TGTGCCAGCAGTGGTACCACAGGGGGAAAGGGCTACACCTTC
V: TRBV7-2; size: -; J: TRBJ2-4; D: -; CDR3: CASSLKEMGAKNIQYF; DNA: TGTGCCAGCAGCCTGAAGGAAATGGGGGCCAAAAACATTCAGTACTTC
V: TRBV19; size: -; J: TRBJ1-1; D: TRBD1; CDR3: CASGQNLGTGAFF; DNA: TGTGCCAGTGGACAAAATCTCGGGACAGGGGCTTTCTTT
V: TRBV30; size: once; J: TRBJ2-7; D: -; CDR3: CAWSRDGYEQYF; DNA: TGTGCCTGGTCCCGGGACGGGTACGAGCAGTACTTC
V: TRBV10-3; size: -; J: TRBJ2-3; D: -; CDR3: CAISEGSLAMADTQYF; DNA: TGTGCCATCAGTGAAGGATCCCTAGCGATGGCAGATACGCAGTATTTT
V: TRBV28; size: few; J: TRBJ1-6; D: -; CDR3: CASSNLGGARDSPLHF; DNA: TGTGCCAGCAGCAACCTTGGGGGAGCTAGAGATTCACCCCTCCACTTT
V: TRBV10-3; size: -; J: TRBJ1-6; D: -; CDR3: CAISDGSPLHF; DNA: TGTGCCATCAGTGATGGTTCACCCCTCCACTTT
V: TRBV4-1; size: few; J: TRBJ2-1; D: -; CDR3: CASSDPRDNSYNEQFF; DNA: TGCGCCAGCAGCGACCCCCGGGACAACTCCTACAATGAGCAGTTCTTC
V: TRBV27; size: -; J: TRBJ1-6; D: -; CDR3: CASSFVSPHNSPLHF; DNA: TGTGCCAGCAGTTTTGTGTCCCCCCATAATTCACCCCTCCACTTT
V: TRBV5-1; size: -; J: TRBJ1-3; D: -; CDR3: CASNLSKGQNTIYF; DNA: TGCGCCAGCAATTTGAGTAAGGGGCAGAACACCATATATTTT
V: TRBV7-6; size: -; J: TRBJ2-3; D: -; CDR3: CASSLDGADTQYF; DNA: TGTGCCAGCAGCTTAGATGGGGCAGATACGCAGTATTTT